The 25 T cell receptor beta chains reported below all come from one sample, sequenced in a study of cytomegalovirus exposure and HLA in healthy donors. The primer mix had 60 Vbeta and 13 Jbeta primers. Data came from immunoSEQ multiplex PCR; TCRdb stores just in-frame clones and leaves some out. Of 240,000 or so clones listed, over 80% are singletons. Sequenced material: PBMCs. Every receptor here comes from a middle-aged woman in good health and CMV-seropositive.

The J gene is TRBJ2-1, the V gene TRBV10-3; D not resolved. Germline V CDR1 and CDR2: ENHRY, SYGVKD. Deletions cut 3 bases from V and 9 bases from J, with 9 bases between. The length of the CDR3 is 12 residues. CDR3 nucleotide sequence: TGTGCCATCAGTGATACCGGGTTTGAGCAGTTCTTC. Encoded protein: CAISDTGFEQFF.

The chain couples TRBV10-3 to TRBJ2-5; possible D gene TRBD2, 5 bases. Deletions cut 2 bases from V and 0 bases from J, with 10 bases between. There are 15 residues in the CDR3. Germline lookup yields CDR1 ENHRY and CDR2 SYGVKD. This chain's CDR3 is CAISERAVDQETQYF. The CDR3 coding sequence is TGTGCCATCAGTGAGCGAGCGGTGGACCAAGAGACCCAGTACTTC.

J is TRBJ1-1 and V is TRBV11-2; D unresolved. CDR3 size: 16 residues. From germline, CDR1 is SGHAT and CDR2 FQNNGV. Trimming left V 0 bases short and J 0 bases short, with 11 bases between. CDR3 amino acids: CASSLDLAVMNTEAFF. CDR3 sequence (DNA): TGTGCCAGCAGCTTAGATTTGGCAGTCATGAACACTGAAGCTTTCTTT.

The DNA of the CDR3 is TGTGCCAGTAGTATCCCGGGGGTAGGTGCCGGGGAGCTGTTTTTT. Residues: CASSIPGVGAGELFF. The V gene is TRBV19, the J gene TRBJ2-2, with D possibly matching TRBD2 (6 bases). The CDR3 is made up of 15 amino acids. Germline loops: CDR1 LNHDA, CDR2 SQIVND (reference sequence). The germline V and J ends were trimmed by 3 bases and 6 bases, with 14 bases remaining between them.

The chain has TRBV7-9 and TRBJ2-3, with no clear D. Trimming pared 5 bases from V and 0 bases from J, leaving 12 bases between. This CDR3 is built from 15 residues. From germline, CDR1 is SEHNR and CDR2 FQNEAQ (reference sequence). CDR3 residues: CASSPIGPSTDTQYF. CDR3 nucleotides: TGTGCCAGCAGCCCTATTGGTCCTAGCACAGATACGCAGTATTTT.

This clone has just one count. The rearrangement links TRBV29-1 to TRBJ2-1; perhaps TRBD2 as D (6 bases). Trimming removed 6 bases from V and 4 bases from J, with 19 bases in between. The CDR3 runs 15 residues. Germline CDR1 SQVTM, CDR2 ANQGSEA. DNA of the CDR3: TGCAGCGTGCCCAACAGGCGGGATGGGTACAATGAGCAGTTCTTC. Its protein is CSVPNRRDGYNEQFF.

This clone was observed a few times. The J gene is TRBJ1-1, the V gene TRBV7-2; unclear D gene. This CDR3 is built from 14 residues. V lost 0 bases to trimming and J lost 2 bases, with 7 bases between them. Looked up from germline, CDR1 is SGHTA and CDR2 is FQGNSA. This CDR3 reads CASSLALENTEAFF. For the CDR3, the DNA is TGTGCCAGCAGCTTAGCGCTAGAAAACACTGAAGCTTTCTTT.

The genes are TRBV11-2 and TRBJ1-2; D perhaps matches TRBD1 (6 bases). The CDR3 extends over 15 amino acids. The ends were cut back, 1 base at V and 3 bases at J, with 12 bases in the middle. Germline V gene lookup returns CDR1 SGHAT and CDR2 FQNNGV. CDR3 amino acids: CASSLARDTYYGYTF. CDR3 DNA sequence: TGTGCCAGCAGCTTAGCTCGGGACACCTACTATGGCTACACCTTC.

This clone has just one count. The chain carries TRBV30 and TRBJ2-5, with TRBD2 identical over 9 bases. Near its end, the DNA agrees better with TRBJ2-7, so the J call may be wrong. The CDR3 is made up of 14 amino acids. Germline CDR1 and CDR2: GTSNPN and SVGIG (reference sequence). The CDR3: CAWSLSGGSYEQYF. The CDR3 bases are TGTGCCTGGTCCCTAAGCGGGGGGAGCTACGAGCAGTACTTC.

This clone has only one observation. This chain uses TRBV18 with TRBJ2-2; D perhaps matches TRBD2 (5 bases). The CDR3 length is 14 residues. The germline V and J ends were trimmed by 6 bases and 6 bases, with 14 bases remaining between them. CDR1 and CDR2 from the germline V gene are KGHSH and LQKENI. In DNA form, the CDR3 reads TGTGCCAGCTCCTCGACGCGCGGGTCCGGGGAGCTGTTTTTT. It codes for CASSSTRGSGELFF.

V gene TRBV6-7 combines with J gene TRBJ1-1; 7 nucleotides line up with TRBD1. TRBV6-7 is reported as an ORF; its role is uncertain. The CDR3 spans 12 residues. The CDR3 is CARGPGNTEAFF. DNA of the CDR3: TGTGCAAGGGGGCCTGGGAACACTGAAGCTTTCTTT.

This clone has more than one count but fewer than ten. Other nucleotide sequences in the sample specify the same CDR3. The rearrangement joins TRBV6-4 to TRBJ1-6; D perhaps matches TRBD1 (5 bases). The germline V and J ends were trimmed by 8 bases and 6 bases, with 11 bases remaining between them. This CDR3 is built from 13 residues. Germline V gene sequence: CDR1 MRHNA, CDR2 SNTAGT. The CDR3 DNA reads TGTGCCAGCTCGACAGAGCTTAATTCACCCCTCCACTTT. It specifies CASSTELNSPLHF.

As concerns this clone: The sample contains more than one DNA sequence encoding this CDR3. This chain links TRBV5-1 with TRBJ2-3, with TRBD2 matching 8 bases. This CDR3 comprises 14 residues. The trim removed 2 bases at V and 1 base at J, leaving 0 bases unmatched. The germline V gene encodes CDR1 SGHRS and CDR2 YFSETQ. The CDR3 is CASSLAGGTDTQYF. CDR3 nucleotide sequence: TGCGCCAGCAGCTTAGCGGGGGGCACAGATACGCAGTATTTT.

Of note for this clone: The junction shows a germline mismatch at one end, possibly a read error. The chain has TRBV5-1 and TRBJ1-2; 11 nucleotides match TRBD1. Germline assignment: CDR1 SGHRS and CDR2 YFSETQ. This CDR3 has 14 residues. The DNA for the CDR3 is TGTGCCAGCAGCAAGGACAGGGGGCTCGGTGGCTACACCTTC. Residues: CASSKDRGLGGYTF.

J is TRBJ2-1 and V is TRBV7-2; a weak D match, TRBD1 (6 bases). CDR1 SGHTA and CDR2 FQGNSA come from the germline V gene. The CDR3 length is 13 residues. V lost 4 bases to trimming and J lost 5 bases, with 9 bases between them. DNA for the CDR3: TGTGCCAGCAGCTACCACAGGGACAATGAGCAGTTCTTC. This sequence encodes CASSYHRDNEQFF.

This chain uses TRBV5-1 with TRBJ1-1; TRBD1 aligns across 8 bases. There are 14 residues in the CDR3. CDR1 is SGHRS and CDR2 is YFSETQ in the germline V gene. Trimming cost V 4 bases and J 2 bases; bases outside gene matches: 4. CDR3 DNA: TGCGCCAGCAGCCCGGACAGGGTCAACACTGAAGCTTTCTTT. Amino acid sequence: CASSPDRVNTEAFF.

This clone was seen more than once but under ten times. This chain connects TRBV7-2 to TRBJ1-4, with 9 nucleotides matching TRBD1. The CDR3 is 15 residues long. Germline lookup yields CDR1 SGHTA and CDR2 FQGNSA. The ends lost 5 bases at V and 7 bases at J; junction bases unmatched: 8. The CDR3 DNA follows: TGTGCCAGCAGCCCCGACAGGGGGGAAATTGAAAAACTGTTTTTT. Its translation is CASSPDRGEIEKLFF.

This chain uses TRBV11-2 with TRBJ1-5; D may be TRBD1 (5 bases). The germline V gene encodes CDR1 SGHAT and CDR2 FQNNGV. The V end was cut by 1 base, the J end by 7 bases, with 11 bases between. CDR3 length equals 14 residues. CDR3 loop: CASSLGGGEQPQHF. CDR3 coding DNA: TGTGCCAGCAGCTTAGGGGGAGGGGAACAGCCCCAGCATTTT.

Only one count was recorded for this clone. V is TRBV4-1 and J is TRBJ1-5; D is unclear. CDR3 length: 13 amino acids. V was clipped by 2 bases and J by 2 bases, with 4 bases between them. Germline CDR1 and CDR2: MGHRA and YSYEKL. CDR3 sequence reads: CASSQHGNQPQHF. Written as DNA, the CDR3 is TGCGCCAGCAGCCAACATGGCAATCAGCCCCAGCATTTT.

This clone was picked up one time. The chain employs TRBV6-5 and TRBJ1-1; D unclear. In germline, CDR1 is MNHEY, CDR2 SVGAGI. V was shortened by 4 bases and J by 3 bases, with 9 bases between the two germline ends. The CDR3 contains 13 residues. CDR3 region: CASSSRRDTEAFF. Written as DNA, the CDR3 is TGTGCCAGCAGTTCGCGACGGGACACTGAAGCTTTCTTT.

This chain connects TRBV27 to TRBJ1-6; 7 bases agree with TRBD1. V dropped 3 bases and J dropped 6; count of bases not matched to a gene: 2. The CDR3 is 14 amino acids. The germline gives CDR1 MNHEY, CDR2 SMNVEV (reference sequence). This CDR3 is CASSLYRGNSPLHF. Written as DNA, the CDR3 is TGTGCCAGCAGTTTGTACAGGGGTAATTCACCCCTCCACTTT.

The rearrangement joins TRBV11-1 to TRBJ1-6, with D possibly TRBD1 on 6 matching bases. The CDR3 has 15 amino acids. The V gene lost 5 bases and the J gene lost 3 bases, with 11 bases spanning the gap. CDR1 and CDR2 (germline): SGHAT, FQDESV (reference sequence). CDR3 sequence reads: CASSPRTDYNSPLHF. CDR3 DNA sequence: TGTGCCAGCAGCCCACGGACAGACTATAATTCACCCCTCCACTTT. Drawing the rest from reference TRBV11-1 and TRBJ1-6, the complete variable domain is EAEVAQSPRYKITEKSQAVAFWCDPISGHATLYWYRQILGQGPELLVQFQDESVVDDSQLPKDRFSAERLKGVDSTLKIQPAELGDSAMYLCASSPRTDYNSPLHFGNGTRLTVT.

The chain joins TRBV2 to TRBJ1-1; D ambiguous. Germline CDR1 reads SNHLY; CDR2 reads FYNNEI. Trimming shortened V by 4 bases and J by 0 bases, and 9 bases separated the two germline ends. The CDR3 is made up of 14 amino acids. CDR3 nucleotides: TGTGCCAGCAGTGGCGAGTTATTGAACACTGAAGCTTTCTTT. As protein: CASSGELLNTEAFF.

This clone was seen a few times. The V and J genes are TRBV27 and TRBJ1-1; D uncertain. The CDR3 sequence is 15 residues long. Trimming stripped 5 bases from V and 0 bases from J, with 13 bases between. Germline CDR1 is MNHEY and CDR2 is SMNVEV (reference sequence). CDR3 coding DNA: TGTGCCAGCAGTGCCGGAAGAGGCATGAACACTGAAGCTTTCTTT. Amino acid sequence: CASSAGRGMNTEAFF.

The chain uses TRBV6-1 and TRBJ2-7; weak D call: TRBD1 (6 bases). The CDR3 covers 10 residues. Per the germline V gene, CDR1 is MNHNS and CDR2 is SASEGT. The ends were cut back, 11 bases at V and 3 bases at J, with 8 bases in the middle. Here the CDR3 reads CAGGYYEQYF. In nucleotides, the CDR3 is TGTGCCGGGGGCTACTACGAGCAGTACTTC.